Sequencing of this TCR beta chain was carried out in a study of cytomegalovirus exposure and HLA in healthy donors. Study-level background: Assignment to the Caucasian-associated ancestry cluster applied to approximately 80% of the approximately 400 genotyped donors. Points from the study as a whole: Being productive about 90% or about 30% of the time was typical of most TCR beta V segments in an earlier analysis.

Primers included in the PCR were 60 Vbeta and 13 Jbeta primers. Repertoires were generated with immunoSEQ multiplex PCR, while TCRdb's copy carries only in-frame clones and drops some. The sample yields roughly 150,000 clones, about three quarters seen once. On this clone itself: Its antigen is unknown.

Germline V gives CDR1 SGHVS, CDR2 FQNEAQ. The CDR3 is 16 amino acids. J gave up 6 bases and V 1 base, and 5 bases lay outside the gene matches. This clonotype originated in a male donor in good health and CMV-seronegative. The sequenced sample was PBMCs. The chain couples TRBV7-8 to TRBJ2-7, with 14 bases aligning to TRBD2. This CDR3 is CASSLVGLAGGSEQYF. The CDR3 DNA sequence: TGTGCCAGCAGCTTAGTAGGACTAGCGGGGGGATCCGAGCAGTACTTC.